These 25 T cell receptor beta chains were all obtained from the same sample, sequenced in a study of blood T cells in healthy people across ages. A second about 6 to 12 cycle PCR used barcoded and J-beta primers. TCRdb independently ran MiXCR on the 5' RACE reads; one entry per CDR3 protein. The table includes 1.5 million to 2 million distinct CDR3 sequences, approximately 28% detected once. The sequenced sample was blood. These receptors were collected from a woman between 25 and 40 years old in good health.

This clonotype was counted between two and nine times. The chain couples TRBV12-3 or TRBV12-4 to TRBJ2-5, with D possibly matching TRBD2 (7 bases). There are 13 residues in the CDR3. Trimming pared 6 bases from V and 8 bases from J, leaving 16 bases between. The CDR3 bases are TGTGCCAGCAGCCAGGGGAGGGGGTCAACCCAGTACTTC. This codes for CASSQGRGSTQYF.

This clonotype was observed a few times. V is TRBV12-3 or TRBV12-4 and J is TRBJ2-5; 7 bases align to TRBD2. J lost 1 base, V lost 6 bases, and 5 bases had no gene match. CDR3 size: 14 residues. The DNA of the CDR3 is TGTGCCAGCAGAAGGGAGGGGACCCAAGAGACCCAGTACTTC. Protein sequence: CASRREGTQETQYF.

The gene calls are TRBV7-6 and TRBJ2-1; 9 nucleotides match TRBD2. This CDR3 region has 12 residues. V shed 10 bases and J 7 bases; nucleotides not matched to a gene: 5. CDR1 is SGHVS and CDR2 is FNYEAQ in the germline V gene. CDR3 coding DNA: TGTGCCACGGGCGGGAGGGAGAATGAGCAGTTCTTC. It encodes CATGGRENEQFF.

This clonotype was observed a few times. The rearrangement links TRBV9 to TRBJ1-2; 8 bases align to TRBD1. Germline V gene sequence: CDR1 SGDLS, CDR2 YYNGEE. The CDR3 sequence is 14 residues long. The V gene end was trimmed by 3 bases and the J gene end by 4 bases; junction bases not matched to a gene: 5. This CDR3 is CASSETGEFYGYTF. CDR3 nucleotide sequence: TGTGCCAGCAGCGAGACAGGGGAATTCTATGGCTACACCTTC. Using reference TRBV9 and TRBJ1-2 for the parts outside the CDR3, the full variable domain is DSGVTQTPKHLITATGQRVTLRCSPRSGDLSVYWYQQSLDQGLQFLIQYYNGEERAKGNILERFSAQQFPDLHSELNLSSLELGDSALYFCASSETGEFYGYTFGSGTRLTVV.

This chain uses TRBV12-3 or TRBV12-4 with TRBJ1-1, with D unclear. The V and J ends lost 8 bases and 4 bases respectively, with 5 bases between them. The CDR3 is made up of 10 amino acids. The CDR3 is CASGSTEAFF. The CDR3 nucleotides are TGTGCCAGCGGAAGCACTGAAGCTTTCTTT.

The chain uses TRBV20-1 and TRBJ2-7; weak D call: TRBD2 (5 bases). Between the trimmed V and J ends, which lost 2 bases and 2 bases, there was a span of 10 bases. The CDR3 has 13 amino acids. CDR1 DFQATT and CDR2 SNEGSKA come from the germline V gene (reference sequence). The CDR3 sequence: CSARLASTYEQYF. The CDR3 nucleotides are TGCAGTGCTAGACTAGCAAGCACCTACGAGCAGTACTTC.

This clonotype was recorded a few times. This chain connects TRBV20-1 to TRBJ2-5; TRBD2 might be the D (5 bases). This CDR3 spans 13 amino acids. Germline V lookup: CDR1 DFQATT, CDR2 SNEGSKA (reference sequence). CDR3 region: CSLAGQNQETQYF. The CDR3 region has the DNA TGCAGCTTGGCGGGCCAGAACCAAGAGACCCAGTACTTC.

The CDR3, as DNA: TGTGCCAGCAGGCGGAACTCGGAGAAAAACATTCAGTACTTC. Protein sequence: CASRRNSEKNIQYF. The chain links TRBV6-5 to TRBJ2-4; D uncertain. This CDR3 comprises 14 residues. Germline assignment: CDR1 MNHEY and CDR2 SVGAGI. V was trimmed by 6 bases and J by 4 bases, leaving 13 bases between them.

This clonotype has a handful of counts. The V and J genes are TRBV18 and TRBJ2-3, with D hard to call. The CDR3 contains 14 residues. The V end was cut by 4 bases, the J end by 4 bases, with 12 bases between. Per germline, CDR1 KGHSH and CDR2 LQKENI. CDR3 DNA sequence: TGTGCCAGCTCACGGGGAAGCAGTTCAGATACGCAGTATTTT. It encodes CASSRGSSSDTQYF.

This clonotype was seen a few times. The chain uses TRBV9 and TRBJ1-1, with D possibly being TRBD1 (5 bases). CDR3 length: 13 residues. CDR1 is SGDLS and CDR2 is YYNGEE in the germline V gene. Trimming took 0 bases from V and 5 from J, leaving 8 bases between them. CDR3: CASSVAPGTEAFF. As DNA, the CDR3 is TGTGCCAGCAGCGTAGCCCCAGGGACTGAAGCTTTCTTT. Full variable domain (outside the CDR3, taken from reference TRBV9 and TRBJ1-1): DSGVTQTPKHLITATGQRVTLRCSPRSGDLSVYWYQQSLDQGLQFLIQYYNGEERAKGNILERFSAQQFPDLHSELNLSSLELGDSALYFCASSVAPGTEAFFGQGTRLTVV.

This clonotype occurred a few times. The chain carries TRBV2 and TRBJ2-3; 7 nucleotides line up with TRBD1. This CDR3 region has 15 residues. V shed 6 bases and J 2 bases; nucleotides not matched to a gene: 8. CDR1 SNHLY and CDR2 FYNNEI come from the germline V gene. CDR3 amino acids: CASRRPGQLTDTQYF. The CDR3 nucleotides are TGTGCCAGCAGGCGACCGGGACAGCTCACAGATACGCAGTATTTT.

This clonotype appeared many times. V and J are TRBV7-2 and TRBJ1-2; D not resolved. This CDR3 contains 13 residues. The V end was cut by 7 bases, the J end by 8 bases, with 17 bases between. The germline V gene encodes CDR1 SGHTA and CDR2 FQGNSA. CDR3 nucleotides: TGTGCCAGCACCGTCGTGGGTCATCGCGGCTACACCTTC. Protein sequence: CASTVVGHRGYTF.

This clonotype appeared a few times. For the CDR3, the DNA is TGTGCCAGCAGCCGACTAGCGGGAGTCTGGGGGCAGTACTTC. It translates to CASSRLAGVWGQYF. The chain couples TRBV14 to TRBJ2-7; 12 bases align to TRBD2. From germline, CDR1 is SGHDN and CDR2 FVKESK. Unmatched junction bases numbered 7, after V lost 4 bases and J lost 9 bases. CDR3 length: 14 residues.

The genes are TRBV7-2 and TRBJ2-7, with D perhaps TRBD2 (6 bases). The ends were cut back, 4 bases at V and 4 bases at J, with 17 bases in the middle. The CDR3 loop spans 15 amino acids. The germline gives CDR1 SGHTA, CDR2 FQGNSA. CDR3 nucleotide sequence: TGTGCCAGCAGCTCAAGACCGGGACTCCGATACGAGCAGTACTTC. This gives the protein CASSSRPGLRYEQYF.

The V gene is TRBV4-3, the J gene TRBJ2-1; 9 bases fit TRBD2. The CDR3 has 16 amino acids. J was trimmed by 9 bases and V by 3 bases; bases with no gene match: 12. The V gene's germline CDR1 is LGHNA and CDR2 YSLEER. The CDR3 nucleotides read TGCGCCAGCAGCCACCTGGGACTAGCTGCATTCCCTGAGCAGTTCTTC. It yields the protein CASSHLGLAAFPEQFF.

This clonotype was recorded a few times. This chain uses TRBV20-1 with TRBJ1-1; a weak D match, TRBD1 (5 bases). There are 13 residues in the CDR3. Trimming took off 0 bases at V and 9 bases at J, with 14 bases between the two ends. Germline loops: CDR1 DFQATT, CDR2 SNEGSKA (reference sequence). The CDR3 bases are TGCAGTGCTAGAGATGGGTCAGGGCTTAAAGCTTTCTTT. Translated, it gives CSARDGSGLKAFF.

On this clonotype: The CDR3 does not end in the conserved phenylalanine or tryptophan, so this is likely a read error. This chain links TRBV5-5 with TRBJ2-5, with D maybe TRBD2 (6 bases). Per the germline V gene, CDR1 is SGHKS and CDR2 is YYEKEE (reference sequence). Trimming shortened V by 3 bases and J by 2 bases, and 11 bases separated the two germline ends. The CDR3 covers 14 residues. The CDR3 nucleotides read TGTGCCAGCAGCTGGGGACTTAATCAAGAGACCCAGTACTTA. Translated: CASSWGLNQETQYL.

The chain has TRBV20-1 and TRBJ1-5, with D perhaps TRBD1 (5 bases). This CDR3 has 18 residues. The V end was cut by 3 bases, the J end by 2 bases, with 23 bases between. Germline CDR1 DFQATT, CDR2 SNEGSKA (reference sequence). The chain's CDR3 is CSARGPSAGVDGNQPQHF. In nucleotides, the CDR3 is TGCAGTGCTAGGGGGCCCTCGGCAGGTGTGGACGGCAATCAGCCCCAGCATTTT.

The CDR3 DNA reads as TGCGCCAGCAGCCTTCAGGGGGGAAGGGACTACGAGCAGTACTTC. Translation gives CASSLQGGRDYEQYF. The rearrangement links TRBV5-1 to TRBJ2-7; a weak D match, TRBD1 (7 bases). The V end lost 4 bases, the J end lost 3 bases, and 17 bases lay between the germline ends. This CDR3 region has 15 residues. Germline lookup yields CDR1 SGHRS and CDR2 YFSETQ.

The rearrangement joins TRBV10-3 to TRBJ2-5, with D possibly TRBD2 on 6 matching bases. This CDR3 has 12 residues. V was shortened by 6 bases and J by 11 bases, with 16 bases between the two germline ends. From germline, CDR1 is ENHRY and CDR2 SYGVKD. CDR3 protein: CAIRRKEGRQYF. The CDR3 DNA follows: TGTGCCATCAGGAGGAAGGAGGGAAGACAGTACTTC.

The CDR3 sequence is CASSLGGGGPMGNQPQHF. CDR3 DNA: TGTGCCAGCAGCCTAGGCGGGGGGGGGCCTATGGGCAATCAGCCCCAGCATTTT. The chain employs TRBV7-9 and TRBJ1-5, with TRBD1 as a possible D gene (6 bases). Trimming cost V 5 bases and J 2 bases, with 22 bases left between them. Germline loops: CDR1 SEHNR, CDR2 FQNEAQ (reference sequence). The CDR3 runs to 18 residues.

The chain couples TRBV4-3 to TRBJ2-1; 12 bases line up with TRBD2. CDR1 LGHNA and CDR2 YSLEER come from the germline V gene. The junction had 7 bases not matched to a gene; V was cut back by 3 bases and J by 7 bases. CDR3 length: 16 residues. The CDR3 sequence: CASSQNLAGGGNEQFF. CDR3 sequence (DNA): TGCGCCAGCAGCCAGAATCTAGCGGGAGGGGGAAATGAGCAGTTCTTC.

V usage is TRBV11-2 and J usage is TRBJ2-2; maybe TRBD2 (7 bases). V was pared by 5 bases and J by 4 bases, with 23 bases between. The CDR3 contains 18 residues. Germline V gene lookup returns CDR1 SGHAT and CDR2 FQNNGV. The CDR3 DNA is TGTGCCAGCAGCCGCTTAGGACCCGGCGGGGGCCTCACCGGGGAGCTGTTTTTT. It codes for CASSRLGPGGGLTGELFF.

This clonotype was seen at least ten times. This chain links TRBV3-1 with TRBJ2-6; no clear D gene. This CDR3 region has 13 residues. Germline CDR1 reads LGHDT; CDR2 reads YNNKEL (reference sequence). The V end was cut by 3 bases, the J end by 2 bases, with 2 bases between. The CDR3 protein is CASSHTGANVLTF. The CDR3 DNA sequence: TGTGCCAGCAGCCATACTGGGGCCAACGTCCTGACTTTC. The complete variable domain, with remaining parts taken from reference TRBV3-1 and TRBJ2-6, reads DTAVSQTPKYLVTQMGNDKSIKCEQNLGHDTMYWYKQDSKKFLKIMFSYNNKELIINETVPNRFSPKSPDKAHLNLHINSLELGDSAVYFCASSHTGANVLTFGAGSRLTVL.

The chain joins TRBV4-2 to TRBJ1-2, with no clear D. This CDR3 has 13 residues. Per germline, CDR1 LGHNA and CDR2 YNFKEQ. The V and J ends lost 0 bases and 6 bases respectively, with 8 bases between them. CDR3 nucleotide sequence: TGTGCCAGCAGCCAAGAGGGAGTTGATGGCTACACCTTC. As protein: CASSQEGVDGYTF.